The text below deals with one T cell receptor (beta chain). Its antigen is not known. These data originate in a study of T cells in Graves' hyperthyroidism and ophthalmopathy. Study-wide results and limits: Separating ophthalmopathy from stable hyperthyroidism was achieved by a 13 V-J model.

CDR1 is MNHEY and CDR2 is SVGEGT in the germline V gene. V was clipped by 1 base and J by 0 bases, with 9 bases between them. The CDR3 loop spans 15 amino acids. Those patients with uncontrolled infection, other autoimmune disease, pregnancy or lactation were excluded. Each diagnosis drew on symptoms, thyroxine, TRAb, thyroid ultrasound and orbital computed tomography findings. Fresh 10 ml peripheral blood yielded PBMCs. TCR beta CDR3 region amplification was performed from RNA transcripts. Researchers ran a first-round RT-PCR on the TCR CDR3 using the HTBI primer set. TCRdb analysed the multiplex PCR reads with MiXCR anew, one entry per CDR3 protein. The table includes some 350,000 distinct CDR3 sequences, roughly an eighth detected once.

The TCR sequence derives from a woman aged 40 to 55 with Graves' ophthalmopathy. The sequenced material came from blood. The chain has TRBV6-2 or TRBV6-3 and TRBJ1-1; D gene uncertain. CDR3 sequence: CASSYWSAMNTEAFF. Written as DNA, the CDR3 is TGTGCCAGCAGTTACTGGTCAGCCATGAACACTGAAGCTTTCTTT.